This is a list of T cell receptor beta chains from one sample in a study of long-term antiretroviral therapy in people with HIV. The data were produced by immunoSEQ multiplex PCR, yet TCRdb's version contains in-frame clones alone and is incomplete. The top ten hold 6.2% of the sample, which has about 28,000 clones, over 80% seen once. Material: unsorted PBMCs, obtained 0.4 years after starting antiretroviral therapy. Receptor source: a man aged 18 to 29 with HIV. Both conserved end residues are part of each CDR3. The D gene is left open where the match is weak. Part of the rows lack a size; the others show once, few, many or a class for expanded clones.

-,medium-sized,TRBJ2-7,TRBV4-1,CASSQPGAYEQYF,TGCGCCAGCAGCCAACCAGGGGCTTACGAGCAGTACTTC
-,once,TRBJ2-7,TRBV7-2,CASSREVYEQYF,TGTGCCAGCAGCCGAGAGGTCTACGAGCAGTACTTC
-,-,TRBJ2-7,TRBV7-8,CASSARTVSSYEQYF,TGTGCCAGCAGCGCCCGGACAGTCAGCTCCTACGAGCAGTACTTC
-,-,TRBJ1-2,TRBV18,CASSPATPNYGYTF,TGTGCCAGCTCACCAGCAACACCTAACTATGGCTACACCTTC
-,-,TRBJ2-2,TRBV10-1,CASSESVWGRGGELFF,TGCGCCAGCAGTGAGTCGGTTTGGGGACGCGGCGGGGAGCTGTTTTTT
-,-,TRBJ2-2,TRBV6-1,CASSERPASNTGELFF,TGTGCCAGCAGTGAAAGGCCTGCTTCGAACACCGGGGAGCTGTTTTTT
-,-,TRBJ2-7,TRBV4-1,CASSQILSAEYEQYF,TGCGCCAGCAGCCAAATATTATCGGCGGAATACGAGCAGTACTTC
-,few,TRBJ1-5,TRBV7-8,CASSFSRNQPQHF,TGTGCCAGCAGCTTTAGCAGAAATCAGCCCCAGCATTTT
-,-,TRBJ1-1,TRBV20-1,CSAPRPEAFF,TGCAGTGCCCCCCGGCCTGAAGCTTTCTTT
-,-,TRBJ1-4,TRBV7-9,CASSLGEWNEKLFF,TGTGCCAGCAGCTTAGGGGAGTGGAATGAAAAACTGTTTTTT
TRBD2,-,TRBJ2-1,TRBV11-2,CASSLGVQRGSFEQFF,TGTGCCAGCAGCTTAGGGGTCCAGCGGGGGTCTTTTGAGCAGTTCTTC
-,-,TRBJ1-1,TRBV7-9,CASSLERVIDEAFF,TGTGCCAGCAGCTTAGAACGAGTAATAGATGAAGCTTTCTTT
-,-,TRBJ2-7,TRBV7-7,CASSLGQNYEQYF,TGTGCCAGCAGCTTAGGACAAAACTACGAGCAGTACTTC
-,-,TRBJ1-1,TRBV6-5,CAISGGMNTEAFF,TGTGCCATTTCCGGGGGTATGAACACTGAAGCTTTCTTT
TRBD2,-,TRBJ2-3,TRBV7-2,CASSLTSGRDTQYF,TGTGCCAGCAGCCTGACTAGCGGGAGGGATACGCAGTATTTT
-,few,TRBJ2-2,TRBV9,CASSFSYTGELFF,TGTGCCAGCAGCTTCTCCTACACCGGGGAGCTGTTTTTT
TRBD2,-,TRBJ2-7,TRBV9,CASSPTGGVSYEQYF,TGTGCCAGCAGCCCGACCGGGGGGGTATCCTACGAGCAGTACTTC
-,few,TRBJ2-7,TRBV27,CASSFSRDPYEQYF,TGTGCCAGCAGTTTCAGCAGGGACCCTTACGAGCAGTACTTC
-,-,TRBJ1-2,TRBV9,CASRPQGNYGYTF,TGTGCCAGCAGGCCCCAGGGTAACTATGGCTACACCTTC
TRBD1,few,TRBJ2-1,TRBV9,CASSVNRDSPSNEQFF,TGTGCCAGCAGCGTAAACCGGGACAGCCCTAGTAATGAGCAGTTCTTC
-,once,TRBJ2-7,TRBV7-9,CASTSRERLYEQYF,TGTGCCAGCACCTCGAGGGAGCGACTCTACGAGCAGTACTTC
TRBD1,-,TRBJ1-4,TRBV7-6,CASSPGTGEGEKLFF,TGTGCCAGCAGCCCCGGGACAGGGGAGGGTGAAAAACTGTTTTTT
-,-,TRBJ2-1,TRBV27,CASTLGSGPYNEQFF,TGTGCCAGCACCTTGGGTAGCGGCCCCTACAATGAGCAGTTCTTC
-,-,TRBJ1-3,TRBV28,CASSLRETGNTIYF,TGTGCCAGCAGTTTGAGAGAGACTGGAAACACCATATATTTT
-,-,TRBJ2-7,TRBV27,CASSLSEGSYEQYF,TGTGCCAGCAGTTTATCGGAGGGCTCCTACGAGCAGTACTTC
-,-,TRBJ1-2,TRBV20-1,CSATGAGGYTF,TGCAGTGCTACAGGGGCCGGCGGCTACACCTTC